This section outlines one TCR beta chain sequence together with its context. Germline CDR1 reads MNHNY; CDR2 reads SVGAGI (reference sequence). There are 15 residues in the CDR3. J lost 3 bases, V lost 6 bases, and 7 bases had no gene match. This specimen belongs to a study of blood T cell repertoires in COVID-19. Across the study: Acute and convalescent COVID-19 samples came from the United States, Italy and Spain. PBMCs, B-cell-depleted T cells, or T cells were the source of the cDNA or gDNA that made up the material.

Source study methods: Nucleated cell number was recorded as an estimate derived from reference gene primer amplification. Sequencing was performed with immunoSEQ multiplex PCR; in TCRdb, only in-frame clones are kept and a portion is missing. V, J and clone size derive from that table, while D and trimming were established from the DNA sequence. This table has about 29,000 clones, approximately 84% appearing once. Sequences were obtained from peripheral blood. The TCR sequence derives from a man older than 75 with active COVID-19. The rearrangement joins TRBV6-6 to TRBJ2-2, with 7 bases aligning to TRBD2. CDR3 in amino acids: CASRPSAGDTGELFF. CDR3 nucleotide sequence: TGTGCCAGCAGACCCTCGGCGGGGGACACCGGGGAGCTGTTTTTT.